What follows are 25 T cell receptor delta chains derived from one specimen sequenced in a study of γδ T cells in repeated Plasmodium falciparum infection. Vgamma9/Vdelta2+ and Vdelta2-negative gammadelta T cells were flow-sorted from PBMC for bulk sequencing. TCRdb redid clone calling on the multiplex PCR reads using CATT. The sample has around 52,000 delta-chain clones; around 1.5% are singletons. The specimen sequenced was gamma-delta T cells from blood. The receptors derive from a pool of human donors (malaria-infected and uninfected, not separated).

This clone appeared many times. The TCRdb protein comes from a much larger clone and disagrees with this DNA's translation at residue 20, likely due to a read error; the protein given here is derived from the DNA. The chain uses TRDV1 and TRDJ1; TRDD3 is a possible D gene (6 bases). The germline CDR1 and CDR2 sequences are TSWWSYY and QGS. Trimming took 3 bases from V and 9 from J, leaving 44 bases between them. The CDR3 covers 23 residues. Here the CDR3 reads CALGDSTFNGIRNGWGTTGELIF. The CDR3 DNA follows: TGTGCTCTTGGGGACTCGACCTTCAACGGCATACGAAACGGCTGGGGCACGACCGGGGAACTCATCTTT.

This clone was recorded many times. The chain carries TRDV1 and TRDJ1; TRDD3 matches at 8 bases. With V trimmed by 11 bases and J by 0 bases, 23 bases remained unmatched. This CDR3 comprises 19 residues. Germline values: CDR1 TSWWSYY, CDR2 QGS. DNA of the CDR3: TGTGCTTTCGGCCTTCCCCGATCGACTGGGGGCTTCTACACCGATAAACTCATCTTT. Amino acid sequence: CAFGLPRSTGGFYTDKLIF.

This clone was found a few times. The amino acid sequence in TCRdb belongs to a much larger clone and departs from this DNA's translation at residue 18, likely a sequencing read error; the sequence shown is translated from the DNA. The chain is built from TRDV1 and TRDJ1; D perhaps matches TRDD2 (9 bases). The CDR3 consists of 21 residues. CDR1 and CDR2 from the germline V gene are TSWWSYY and QGS. In DNA form, the CDR3 reads TGTGCTCTTGGGGAAAGGCCTTCCTACCTCTGGGGGACCAGGTTTACCGATAGACTCATCTTT. Protein product: CALGERPSYLWGTRFTDRLIF.

About this clone: TCRdb's entry gives the protein of a much larger clone, which mismatches this DNA's translation at residue 6, likely from a read error; the protein reported here is translated from the DNA. The CDR3 sequence is CACDTTFPPATGGYTDKLIF. CDR3 coding DNA: TGTGCCTGTGACACGACCTTCCCACCGGCTACTGGGGGGTACACCGATAAACTCATCTTT. The gene calls are TRDV2 and TRDJ1; 8 bases are a match to TRDD3. Germline CDR1 and CDR2: GEAIGNYY and EKD. The CDR3 is made up of 20 amino acids. V lost 1 base and J lost 0; bases outside the gene matches: 18.

The sample holds a few counts of this clone. TCRdb lists the protein of a much larger clone for this DNA, which differs at residue 17, so this is likely a read error; the protein given here is translated from the DNA itself. The V call is TRDV1, the J call TRDJ1, with 10 bases aligning to TRDD3. TCRdb supplies no J gene; here it was assigned by aligning the nucleotide sequence to germline. Germline V lookup: CDR1 TSWWSYY, CDR2 QGS. The CDR3 totals 21 residues. The CDR3 coding sequence is TGTGCTCTTGGGGAATGCCACCTAGACCGCGGGGGATACGGGTACACCGGTAAACTCATCTTT. It translates to CALGECHLDRGGYGYTGKLIF.

This clone showed up just a few times. The amino acid sequence in TCRdb belongs to a much larger clone and departs from this DNA's translation at residue 7, likely a sequencing read error; the sequence shown is translated from the DNA. The V and J genes are TRDV3 and TRDJ1, with 12 bases fitting TRDD3. Germline CDR1 is TVYSNPD and CDR2 is GDNSRS (reference sequence). CDR3 size: 21 residues. V lost 1 base and J lost 0; bases outside the gene matches: 21. In DNA, the CDR3 is TGTGCCTTTATTTTCTCTCGTCGGTACTGGGGGATACCTGGGTACACCGATAAACTCATCTTT. As protein: CAFIFSRRYWGIPGYTDKLIF.

This clone was counted between two and nine times. The mismatch at residue 16 between this DNA's translation and the TCRdb protein of a much larger clone likely reflects a read error; the protein shown is translated from the DNA. The chain recombines TRDV1 with TRDJ1; possibly TRDD3 for D (8 bases). Per germline, CDR1 TSWWSYY and CDR2 QGS. The V and J ends lost 4 bases and 3 bases respectively, with 33 bases between them. This CDR3 comprises 21 residues. The CDR3 DNA is TGTGCTCTTGGGGTTGGCCTTCCTGTGGATCACTGGGGGGTCCCGGCCGATAAACTCATCTTT. Protein sequence: CALGVGLPVDHWGVPADKLIF.

A word on this clone: The protein held in TCRdb is that of a much larger clone and does not match this DNA's translation at residue 9, likely because of a read error; the protein shown is translated from the DNA. Here the CDR3 reads CALGGYTPSPEVFYWGTSTDKLIF. CDR3 DNA sequence: TGTGCTCTTGGGGGATACACTCCCTCACCGGAGGTCTTTTACTGGGGGACTTCCACCGATAAACTCATCTTT. This chain uses TRDV1 with TRDJ1, with 9 bases fitting TRDD3. The J gene, missing from TCRdb, was assigned here through DNA to germline matching. This CDR3 has 24 residues. Germline CDR1 TSWWSYY, CDR2 QGS. Trimming removed 4 bases from V and 1 base from J; junction bases left unmatched: 31.

This clone was detected only a few times. The germline gene is not matched at one end of the junction; a read error may be the cause. V gene TRDV1 combines with J gene TRDJ1; TRDD3 matches at 8 bases. Germline CDR1 TSWWSYY, CDR2 QGS. The length of the CDR3 is 21 residues. The CDR3 DNA reads TGTGCTCTTGGGGAGCGCAAAACGATCTGGGGGACTCTGAGAGGGTCCGATCAACTCATCTTT. It translates to CALGERKTIWGTLRGSDQLIF.

This clone has only a few counts. A far more abundant clone sits one base away, making this likely a read error. The V gene is TRDV1, the J gene TRDJ1; 10 nucleotides align to TRDD3. The J gene was missing in TCRdb and was found by matching the end of the DNA to germline. CDR3 length equals 24 residues. Germline V gene lookup returns CDR1 TSWWSYY and CDR2 QGS. With V trimmed by 2 bases and J by 4 bases, 31 bases remained unmatched. CDR3 sequence: CALGENSVSELSPGGYGQRDKLIF. For the CDR3, the DNA is TGTGCTCTTGGGGAAAACTCTGTATCCGAGTTGTCGCCTGGGGGATATGGCCAGCGCGATAAACTCATCTTT.

The table lists this clone with a few counts. One base separates it from a far larger clone, so it is likely a read error. Other DNA sequences in this specimen translate into the identical CDR3. V is TRAV38-2/DV8 and J is TRDJ1; D possibly corresponds to TRDD2 (9 bases). CDR1 is TSESDYY and CDR2 is QEAYKQQN in the germline V gene. The CDR3 length is 27 residues. The V end lost 2 bases, the J end lost 0 bases, and 47 bases lay between the germline ends. The chain's CDR3 is CAYRSRGGKTFLRALRTGGPHTDKLIF. CDR3 in DNA: TGTGCTTATAGGAGTCGGGGGGGGAAGACCTTCCTACGCGCTCTCCGTACTGGGGGTCCTCACACCGATAAACTCATCTTT.

This clone was detected ten times or more. TCRdb's entry gives the protein of a much larger clone, which mismatches this DNA's translation at residue 13, likely from a read error; the protein reported here is translated from the DNA. The V call is TRDV1, the J call TRDJ1; D not resolved. This CDR3 has 16 amino acids. Germline CDR1 is TSWWSYY and CDR2 is QGS. For the CDR3, the DNA is TGTGCTCTTGGGGAAACGACGCGCTGGTTAAACGATAGACTCATCTTT. Its protein is CALGETTRWLNDRLIF.

This clone was detected ten times or more. The amino acid sequence in TCRdb belongs to a much larger clone and departs from this DNA's translation at residue 8, likely a sequencing read error; the sequence shown is translated from the DNA. The chain combines TRDV1 with TRDJ1; D ambiguous. Trimming left V 1 base short and J 7 bases short, with 7 bases between. The CDR3 is 12 amino acids. The germline V gene encodes CDR1 TSWWSYY and CDR2 QGS. This CDR3 reads CALGERRRKLIF. CDR3 bases: TGTGCTCTTGGGGAACGTCGACGTAAACTCATCTTT.

With respect to this clone: The TCRdb record carries a much larger clone's protein, which differs from this DNA's translation at residue 7; a read error is the likely cause, and the protein listed here is the DNA translation. V is TRDV3 and J is TRDJ1; 13 bases line up with TRDD3. Matching the DNA to germline supplied the J gene, which TCRdb does not give. J gave up 0 bases and V 1 base, and 20 bases lay outside the gene matches. The CDR3 spans 21 residues. The V gene's germline CDR1 is TVYSNPD and CDR2 GDNSRS (reference sequence). The CDR3 DNA sequence: TGTGCCTTTACTAGACCCGGACCCTCTACTGGGGGATACGCGAACACCGATAAACTCATCTTT. Amino acid sequence: CAFTRPGPSTGGYANTDKLIF.

With respect to this clone: The TCRdb protein comes from a much larger clone and disagrees with this DNA's translation at residue 11, likely due to a read error; the protein given here is derived from the DNA. The chain joins TRDV1 to TRDJ1; TRDD2 or TRDD3 may be the D gene (5 bases each). TCRdb does not report a J gene; here it was assigned by matching the DNA to germline references. The CDR3 runs 19 residues. V lost 3 bases to trimming and J lost 0 bases, with 23 bases between them. Germline V gene lookup returns CDR1 TSWWSYY and CDR2 QGS. The CDR3 DNA reads as TGTGCTCTTGGGGACCCAAGTCCCTTCGGGGGGGGGTACACCGATAAACTCATCTTT. As protein: CALGDPSPFGGGYTDKLIF.

This clone showed up many times. This chain joins TRDV1 and TRDJ1, with 12 positions matching TRDD3. CDR1 and CDR2 from the germline V gene are TSWWSYY and QGS. After removal of 5 bases from V and 5 bases from J, the junction contained 30 bases not matched to a gene. The CDR3 has 23 residues. The CDR3 loop reads CALGKPTFLRSPYWGILTDKLIF. The CDR3 nucleotides read TGTGCTCTTGGGAAGCCGACCTTCCTACGTTCGCCGTACTGGGGGATACTCACAGATAAACTCATCTTT.

On this clone: It is likely a read error: a sequence one base away is far more abundant. Other nucleotide sequences from this sample produce the same CDR3. The CDR3 region is CALGVPIPGRGMRSDKLIF. The DNA for the CDR3 is TGTGCTCTTGGGGTACCAATTCCTGGGCGGGGGATGAGAAGCGATAAACTCATCTTC. The chain couples TRDV1 to TRDJ1; TRDD3 aligns across 7 bases. The CDR3 sequence is 19 residues long. Germline assignment: CDR1 TSWWSYY and CDR2 QGS.

Concerning this clone itself: A far bigger clonotype differs at one base, so this is likely a read error. Other DNA variants within this sample encode the same CDR3. This chain joins TRDV1 and TRDJ1; TRDD3 agrees at 13 bases. No J segment appears in TCRdb, so it was assigned here by matching the sequence to germline. The CDR3 covers 21 residues. V dropped 3 bases and J dropped 2; count of bases not matched to a gene: 18. Germline CDR1 is TSWWSYY and CDR2 is QGS. The CDR3 sequence is CALGEVRGKLGDTPGTDKLIF. CDR3 coding DNA: TGTGCTCTTGGGGAGGTTCGGGGTAAACTGGGGGATACGCCGGGGACCGATAAACTCATCTTT.

Of note for this clone: TCRdb assigns this DNA the protein of a much larger clone, which departs from its translation at residue 17; this likely reflects a read error, and the protein shown comes from translating the DNA. The rearrangement joins TRDV1 to TRDJ1; 10 positions agree with TRDD3. Germline V gene lookup returns CDR1 TSWWSYY and CDR2 QGS. The CDR3 contains 19 residues. As DNA, the CDR3 is TGTGCTCTTGGGGAAGGGCTTCTCGGGGGATACGCGTACACCGATAAACGCATCTTT. This translates into CALGEGLLGGYAYTDKRIF.

A word on this clone: This likely stems from a read error, as it lies one base from a far larger clone. Additional DNA sequences in this sample encode the identical CDR3. V and J are TRDV1 and TRDJ1; 7 nucleotides align to TRDD3. The CDR3 runs to 23 residues. Germline V gene lookup returns CDR1 TSWWSYY and CDR2 QGS. V gave up 0 bases and J gave up 5 bases; unmatched junction bases: 30. CDR3: CALGELGSMVGHHSPWGWDKLIF. The DNA of the CDR3 is TGTGCTCTTGGGGAACTAGGCTCTATGGTTGGACACCACTCTCCCTGGGGGTGGGATAAACTCATCTTT.

To note about this clone: The mismatch at residue 16 between this DNA's translation and the TCRdb protein of a much larger clone likely reflects a read error; the protein shown is translated from the DNA. The chain has TRDV1 and TRDJ1, with TRDD2 identical over 8 bases. Looked up from germline, CDR1 is TSWWSYY and CDR2 is QGS. This CDR3 is 23 amino acids long. In nucleotides, the CDR3 is TGTGCTCTTGGAGAACTCACCTTCCTAATTTCACCCGTCAGTGGGGGTACAGCCGATAAACTCATCTTT. Translation: CALGELTFLISPVSGGTADKLIF.

This clone was detected only a few times. A far larger clone is only one base removed, so a read error is likely. This CDR3 is also generated by other DNA sequences in the sample. The chain uses TRDV2 and TRDJ1; 9 nucleotides match TRDD3. Assignment of the J gene here rests on matching the DNA to germline, because TCRdb gives none. The CDR3 is made up of 22 amino acids. Germline-derived CDR1 and CDR2 are GEAIGNYY and EKD. CDR3: CACDTINPSVLGEGPLTDKLIF. As DNA, the CDR3 is TGTGCCTGTGACACCATTAACCCCTCCGTACTGGGGGAAGGTCCGCTCACCGACAAACTCATCTTT.

This clone was recorded at least ten times. A read error likely explains why the TCRdb protein, taken from a much larger clone, differs from this DNA's translation at residue 18; the protein shown is translated from the DNA. The V segment is TRDV1, and no J call was made; TRDD3 is taken as the D call from the table, unchecked against the DNA. This CDR3 is built from 19 residues. CDR1 and CDR2 (germline): TSWWSYY, QGS. CDR3: CALNHKANWGIRPTDKLTF. CDR3 in DNA: TGTGCTCTCAATCACAAGGCAAACTGGGGGATACGGCCCACCGATAAACTCACCTTT.

On this clone itself: A read error likely explains why the TCRdb protein, taken from a much larger clone, differs from this DNA's translation at residue 18; the protein shown is translated from the DNA. The V and J genes are TRDV1 and TRDJ1; 9 bases are a match to TRDD2. No J gene is reported in TCRdb; it was inferred here by comparing the DNA with germline. This CDR3 contains 23 residues. Germline V gives CDR1 TSWWSYY, CDR2 QGS. Trimming removed 1 base from V and 3 bases from J; junction bases left unmatched: 27. The CDR3 coding sequence is TGTGCTCTTGGGGAACGGGGGCCTTCCTACACCCCATGGTACGATTCGTACGCCGATAAACTCATCTTT. Protein: CALGERGPSYTPWYDSYADKLIF.

This clone was observed many times. TCRdb shows a much larger clone's protein in place of this DNA's translation, and the two differ at residue 12, likely through a read error; the protein shown is translated from the DNA. The chain recombines TRDV2 with TRDJ3; TRDD3 aligns across 13 bases. Germline V gives CDR1 GEAIGNYY, CDR2 EKD. CDR3 length equals 18 residues. This CDR3 is CACDLLGDTHWGTRQMFF. For the CDR3, the DNA is TGTGCCTGTGACCTACTGGGGGATACGCATTGGGGCACCCGACAGATGTTTTTC.